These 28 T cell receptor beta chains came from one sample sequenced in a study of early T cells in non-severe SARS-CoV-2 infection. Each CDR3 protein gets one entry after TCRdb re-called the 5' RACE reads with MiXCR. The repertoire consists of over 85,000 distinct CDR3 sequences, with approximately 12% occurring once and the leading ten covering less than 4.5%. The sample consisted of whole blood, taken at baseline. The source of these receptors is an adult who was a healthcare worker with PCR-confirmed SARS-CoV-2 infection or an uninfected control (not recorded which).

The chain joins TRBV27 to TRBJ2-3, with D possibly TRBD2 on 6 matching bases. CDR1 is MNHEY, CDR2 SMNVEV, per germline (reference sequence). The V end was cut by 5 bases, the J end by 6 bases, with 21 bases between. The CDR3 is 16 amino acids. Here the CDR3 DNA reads TGTGCCAGCAGTCCCTCTTGGGGGAGGAAGGGGGATACGCAGTATTTT. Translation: CASSPSWGRKGDTQYF.

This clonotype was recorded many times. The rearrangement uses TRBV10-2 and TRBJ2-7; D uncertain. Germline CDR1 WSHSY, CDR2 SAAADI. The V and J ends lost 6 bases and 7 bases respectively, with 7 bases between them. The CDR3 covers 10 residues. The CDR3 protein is CASSLREQYF. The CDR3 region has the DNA TGCGCCAGCAGCCTCAGAGAGCAGTACTTC.

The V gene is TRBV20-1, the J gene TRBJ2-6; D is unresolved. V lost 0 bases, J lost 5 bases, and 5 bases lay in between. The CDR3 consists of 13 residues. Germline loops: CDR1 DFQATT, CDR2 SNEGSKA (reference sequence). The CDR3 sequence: CSARDQRANVLTF. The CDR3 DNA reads TGCAGTGCTAGAGATCAGAGGGCCAACGTCCTGACTTTC.

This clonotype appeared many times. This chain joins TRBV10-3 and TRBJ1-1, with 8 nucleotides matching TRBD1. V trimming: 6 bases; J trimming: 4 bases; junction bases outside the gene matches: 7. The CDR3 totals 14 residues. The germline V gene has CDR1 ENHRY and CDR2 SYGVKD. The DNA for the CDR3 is TGTGCCATCAGCTCGACCGACAGGGGCACTGAAGCTTTCTTT. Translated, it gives CAISSTDRGTEAFF.

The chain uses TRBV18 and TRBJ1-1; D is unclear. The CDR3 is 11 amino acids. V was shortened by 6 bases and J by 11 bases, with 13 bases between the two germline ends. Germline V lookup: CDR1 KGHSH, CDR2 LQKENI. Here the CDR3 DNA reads TGTGCCAGCTCTCCGTATGTGCGGGCTTTCTTT. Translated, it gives CASSPYVRAFF.

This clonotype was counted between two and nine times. This CDR3 reads CASQPRGSGYGYTF. In DNA, the CDR3 is TGTGCCAGCCAACCTCGGGGGTCAGGCTATGGCTACACCTTC. This chain uses TRBV28 with TRBJ1-2, with D possibly being TRBD1 (5 bases). Looked up from germline, CDR1 is MDHEN and CDR2 is SYDVKM. The CDR3 is 14 amino acids. Trimming shortened V by 8 bases and J by 4 bases, and 17 bases separated the two germline ends.

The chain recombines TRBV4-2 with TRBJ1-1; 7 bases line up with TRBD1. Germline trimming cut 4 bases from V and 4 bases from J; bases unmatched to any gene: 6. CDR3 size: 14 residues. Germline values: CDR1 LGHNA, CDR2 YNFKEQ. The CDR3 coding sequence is TGTGCCAGCAGCCTCACCGGGACAGTCACTGAAGCTTTCTTT. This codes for CASSLTGTVTEAFF.

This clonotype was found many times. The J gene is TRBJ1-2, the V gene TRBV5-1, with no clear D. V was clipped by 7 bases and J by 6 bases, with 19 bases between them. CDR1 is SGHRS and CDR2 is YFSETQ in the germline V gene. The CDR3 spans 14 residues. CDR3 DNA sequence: TGCGCCAGCGGTAGCGGTGCGGGCCGCGATGGCTACACCTTC. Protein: CASGSGAGRDGYTF.

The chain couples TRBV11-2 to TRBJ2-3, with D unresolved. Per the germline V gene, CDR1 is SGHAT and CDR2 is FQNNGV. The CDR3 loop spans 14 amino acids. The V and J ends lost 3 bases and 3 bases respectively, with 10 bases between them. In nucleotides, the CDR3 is TGTGCCAGCAGCTTGAGTTACCCGACAGATACGCAGTATTTT. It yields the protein CASSLSYPTDTQYF. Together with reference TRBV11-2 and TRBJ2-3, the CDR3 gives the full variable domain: EAGVAQSPRYKIIEKRQSVAFWCNPISGHATLYWYQQILGQGPKLLIQFQNNGVVDDSQLPKDRFSAERLKGVDSTLKIQPAKLEDSAVYLCASSLSYPTDTQYFGPGTRLTVL.

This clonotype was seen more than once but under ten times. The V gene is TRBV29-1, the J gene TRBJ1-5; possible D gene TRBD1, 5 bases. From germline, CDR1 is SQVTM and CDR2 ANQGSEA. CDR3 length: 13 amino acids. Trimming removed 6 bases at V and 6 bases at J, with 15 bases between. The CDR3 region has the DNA TGCAGCGTCGCCGGGGGAACGTTTCAGCCCCAGCATTTT. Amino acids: CSVAGGTFQPQHF.

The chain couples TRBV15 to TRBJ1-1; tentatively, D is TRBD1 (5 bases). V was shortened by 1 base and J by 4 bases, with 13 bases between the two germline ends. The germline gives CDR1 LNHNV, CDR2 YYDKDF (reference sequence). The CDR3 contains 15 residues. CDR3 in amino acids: CATSRAWGEGTEAFF. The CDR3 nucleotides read TGTGCCACCAGCAGAGCGTGGGGCGAAGGCACTGAAGCTTTCTTT.

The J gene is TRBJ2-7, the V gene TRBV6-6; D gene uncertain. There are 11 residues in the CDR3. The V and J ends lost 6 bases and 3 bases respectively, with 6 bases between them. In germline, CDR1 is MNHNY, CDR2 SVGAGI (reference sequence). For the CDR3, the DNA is TGTGCCAGCAGGGGAAACTACGAGCAGTACTTC. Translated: CASRGNYEQYF.

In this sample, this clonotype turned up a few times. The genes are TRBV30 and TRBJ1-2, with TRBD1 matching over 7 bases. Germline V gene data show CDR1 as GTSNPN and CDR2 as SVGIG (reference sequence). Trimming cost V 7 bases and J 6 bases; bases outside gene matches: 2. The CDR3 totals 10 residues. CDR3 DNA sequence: TGTGCCTACAGGGGAAATGGCTACACCTTC. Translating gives CAYRGNGYTF.

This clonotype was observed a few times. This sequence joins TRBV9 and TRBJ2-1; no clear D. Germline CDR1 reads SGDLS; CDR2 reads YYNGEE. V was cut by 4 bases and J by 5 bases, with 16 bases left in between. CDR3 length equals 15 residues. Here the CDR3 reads CASSPRPGANNEQFF. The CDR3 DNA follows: TGTGCCAGCAGCCCCCGGCCTGGAGCTAACAATGAGCAGTTCTTC.

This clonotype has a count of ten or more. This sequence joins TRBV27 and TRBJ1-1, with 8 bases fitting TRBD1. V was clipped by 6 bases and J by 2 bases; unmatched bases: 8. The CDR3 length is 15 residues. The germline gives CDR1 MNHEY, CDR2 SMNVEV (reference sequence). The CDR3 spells CASRVGDRGNTEAFF. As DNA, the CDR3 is TGTGCCAGCAGAGTAGGAGACAGGGGTAACACTGAAGCTTTCTTT.

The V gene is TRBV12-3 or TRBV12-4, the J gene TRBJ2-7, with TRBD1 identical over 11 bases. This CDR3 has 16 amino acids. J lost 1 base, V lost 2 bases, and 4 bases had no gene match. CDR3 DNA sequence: TGTGCCAGCAGTTTACCTGGGACAGGGGGTTCCTACGAGCAGTACTTC. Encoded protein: CASSLPGTGGSYEQYF.

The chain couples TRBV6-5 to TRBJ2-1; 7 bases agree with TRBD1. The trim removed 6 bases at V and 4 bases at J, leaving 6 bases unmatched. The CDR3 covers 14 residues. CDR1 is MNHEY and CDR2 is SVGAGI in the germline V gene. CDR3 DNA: TGTGCCAGCAGCACATGGACAGGATACAATGAGCAGTTCTTC. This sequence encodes CASSTWTGYNEQFF.

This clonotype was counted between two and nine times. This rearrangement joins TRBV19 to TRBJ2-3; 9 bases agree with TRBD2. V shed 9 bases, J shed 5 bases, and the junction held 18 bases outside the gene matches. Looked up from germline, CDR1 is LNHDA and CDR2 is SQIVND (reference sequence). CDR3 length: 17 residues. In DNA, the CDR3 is TGTGCCAGCACCCGGATCGCGGGGGGGCATCTAGAAGATACGCAGTATTTT. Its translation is CASTRIAGGHLEDTQYF.

The CDR3 nucleotides are TGTGCCAGCGAAACCTCCTACGAGCAGTACTTC. It codes for CASETSYEQYF. V usage is TRBV2 and J usage is TRBJ2-7, with D hard to call. Per the germline V gene, CDR1 is SNHLY and CDR2 is FYNNEI. The germline V and J ends were trimmed by 8 bases and 0 bases, with 5 bases remaining between them. This CDR3 has 11 residues.

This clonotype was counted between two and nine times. CDR3 residues: CATAARPFSYEQYF. The DNA of the CDR3 is TGTGCCACCGCAGCGAGGCCGTTTTCCTACGAGCAGTACTTC. V usage is TRBV27 and J usage is TRBJ2-7; D remains unclear. Germline V gives CDR1 MNHEY, CDR2 SMNVEV (reference sequence). The ends were cut back, 10 bases at V and 1 base at J, with 17 bases in the middle. This CDR3 comprises 14 residues.

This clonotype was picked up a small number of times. CDR3 amino acids: CASSPQGGYTDTQYF. In DNA, the CDR3 is TGTGCCAGCAGCCCACAGGGGGGATACACAGATACGCAGTATTTT. The chain combines TRBV5-4 with TRBJ2-3; 8 nucleotides agree with TRBD1. Germline lookup yields CDR1 SGHNT and CDR2 YYREEE (reference sequence). V gave up 4 bases and J gave up 2 bases; unmatched junction bases: 6. This CDR3 contains 15 residues.

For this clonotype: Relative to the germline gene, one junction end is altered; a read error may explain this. The CDR3 spells CATSETGLAGRTDTQNF. CDR3 DNA: TGTGCCACCAGTGAGACGGGACTAGCGGGACGCACAGATACGCAGAATTTT. The gene calls are TRBV24-1 and TRBJ2-3, with TRBD2 identical over 13 bases. This CDR3 region has 17 residues. Looked up from germline, CDR1 is KGHDR and CDR2 is SFDVKD.

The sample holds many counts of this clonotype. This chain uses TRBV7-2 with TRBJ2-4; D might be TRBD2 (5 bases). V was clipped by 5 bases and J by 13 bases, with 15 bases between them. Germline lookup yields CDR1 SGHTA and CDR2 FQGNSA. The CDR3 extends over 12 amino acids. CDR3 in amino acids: CASSPGFPLQYF. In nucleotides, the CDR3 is TGTGCCAGCAGCCCGGGATTCCCCCTCCAGTACTTC.

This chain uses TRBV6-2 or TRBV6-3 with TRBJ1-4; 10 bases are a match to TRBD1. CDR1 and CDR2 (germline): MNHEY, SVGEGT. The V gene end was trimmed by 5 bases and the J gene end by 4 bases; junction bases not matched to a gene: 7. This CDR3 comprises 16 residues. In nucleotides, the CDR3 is TGTGCCAGCAGTAAAATATGGACAGGGGGTAATGAAAAACTGTTTTTT. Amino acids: CASSKIWTGGNEKLFF.

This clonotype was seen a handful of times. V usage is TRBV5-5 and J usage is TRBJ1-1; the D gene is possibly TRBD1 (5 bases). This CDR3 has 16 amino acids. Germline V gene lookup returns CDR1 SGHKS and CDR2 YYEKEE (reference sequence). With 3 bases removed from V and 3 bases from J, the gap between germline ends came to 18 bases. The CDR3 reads CASSWEIQVTYTEAFF. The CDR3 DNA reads TGTGCCAGCAGCTGGGAGATACAGGTTACGTACACTGAAGCTTTCTTT. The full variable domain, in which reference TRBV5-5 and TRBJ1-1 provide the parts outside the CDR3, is DAGVTQSPTHLIKTRGQQVTLRCSPISGHKSVSWYQQVLGQGPQFIFQYYEKEERGRGNFPDRFSARQFPNYSSELNVNALLLGDSALYLCASSWEIQVTYTEAFFGQGTRLTVV.

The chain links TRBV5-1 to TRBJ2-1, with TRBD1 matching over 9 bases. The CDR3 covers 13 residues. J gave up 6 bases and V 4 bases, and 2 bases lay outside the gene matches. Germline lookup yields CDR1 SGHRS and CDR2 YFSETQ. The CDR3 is CASSKGQGNEQFF. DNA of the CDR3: TGCGCCAGCAGCAAGGGACAGGGCAATGAGCAGTTCTTC.

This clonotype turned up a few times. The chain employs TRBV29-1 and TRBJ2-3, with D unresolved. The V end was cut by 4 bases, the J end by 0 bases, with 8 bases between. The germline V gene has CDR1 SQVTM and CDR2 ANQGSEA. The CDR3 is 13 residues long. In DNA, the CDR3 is TGCAGCGTTGGGCTCCGTAGCACAGATACGCAGTATTTT. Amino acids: CSVGLRSTDTQYF.

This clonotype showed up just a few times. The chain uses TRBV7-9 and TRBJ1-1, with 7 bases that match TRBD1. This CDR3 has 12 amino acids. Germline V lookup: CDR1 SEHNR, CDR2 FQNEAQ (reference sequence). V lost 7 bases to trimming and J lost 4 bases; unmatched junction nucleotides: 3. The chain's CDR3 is CASTQGVTEAFF. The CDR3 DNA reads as TGTGCCAGCACCCAGGGGGTCACTGAAGCTTTCTTT.